The 24 T cell receptor beta chains in this list originate from one sample, sequenced in a study of blood T cell repertoires in COVID-19. Sequenced by immunoSEQ multiplex PCR; TCRdb stores in-frame clones only, minus some. Found here are 180,000 or so clones, roughly 89% of them singletons; the top ten hold around 7%. Specimen: peripheral blood. All receptors come from a man between 35 and 55 years old with acute or convalescent COVID-19.

This clone was detected once. The genes are TRBV6-5 and TRBJ1-2, with TRBD1 as a possible D gene (5 bases). The CDR3 contains 16 residues. The germline V gene encodes CDR1 MNHEY and CDR2 SVGAGI. With 0 bases removed from V and 4 bases from J, the gap between germline ends came to 15 bases. CDR3 in amino acids: CASSYSGQGPRYGYTF. Written as DNA, the CDR3 is TGTGCCAGCAGTTACTCGGGGCAGGGTCCCCGCTATGGCTACACCTTC.

The CDR3 DNA reads as TGTGCCACCAGCAGAGAGACGGGTTATGAGCAGTTCTTC. Its translation: CATSRETGYEQFF. The gene calls are TRBV15 and TRBJ2-1; D is ambiguous. The CDR3 extends over 13 amino acids. V was pared by 0 bases and J by 8 bases, with 8 bases between. Germline CDR1 LNHNV, CDR2 YYDKDF (reference sequence). Combining the CDR3 with reference TRBV15 and TRBJ2-1 gives the whole variable domain DAMVIQNPRYQVTQFGKPVTLSCSQTLNHNVMYWYQQKSSQAPKLLFHYYDKDFNNEADTPDNFQSRRPNTSFCFLDIRSPGLGDTAMYLCATSRETGYEQFFGPGTRLTVL.

This rearrangement joins TRBV7-9 to TRBJ2-5, with 10 bases fitting TRBD1. Germline V gene lookup returns CDR1 SEHNR and CDR2 FQNEAQ (reference sequence). V shed 5 bases, J shed 2 bases, and the junction held 8 bases outside the gene matches. The CDR3 runs to 16 residues. CDR3 DNA sequence: TGTGCCAGCAGCGACTACGGGACAGGGGAACAAGAGACCCAGTACTTC. Translation: CASSDYGTGEQETQYF.

The V call is TRBV3-1 (or the pseudogene TRBV3-2), the J call TRBJ2-5; 11 bases fit TRBD2. The germline V gene has CDR1 LGHDT and CDR2 YNNKEL (reference sequence). The CDR3 loop spans 17 amino acids. Germline trimming cut 8 bases from V and 4 bases from J; bases unmatched to any gene: 15. The CDR3 here is CASGRWGSGGAGETQYF. The CDR3 nucleotides are TGTGCCAGCGGCCGCTGGGGTAGCGGGGGGGCCGGAGAGACCCAGTACTTC.

The V and J genes are TRBV6-6 and TRBJ1-1; D is unclear. Germline CDR1 reads MNHNY; CDR2 reads SVGAGI (reference sequence). The CDR3 contains 14 residues. V was shortened by 4 bases and J by 4 bases, with 13 bases between the two germline ends. The CDR3 reads CASSFSGKTTEAFF. CDR3 sequence (DNA): TGTGCCAGCAGTTTCTCCGGGAAGACCACTGAAGCTTTCTTT.

The V call is TRBV5-1, the J call TRBJ1-1; D not resolved. There are 14 residues in the CDR3. Trimming pared 3 bases from V and 3 bases from J, leaving 12 bases between. Looked up from germline, CDR1 is SGHRS and CDR2 is YFSETQ. CDR3 sequence reads: CASSSSRWDTEAFF. CDR3 coding DNA: TGCGCCAGCAGCTCTAGTCGTTGGGACACTGAAGCTTTCTTT.

CDR3 amino acids: CASSSVLSGNTIYF. The CDR3 DNA follows: TGTGCCAGCAGTTCAGTCCTCTCTGGAAACACCATATATTTT. The V and J genes are TRBV27 and TRBJ1-3; D ambiguous. Looked up from germline, CDR1 is MNHEY and CDR2 is SMNVEV (reference sequence). Deletions cut 4 bases from V and 0 bases from J, with 7 bases between. The CDR3 loop spans 14 amino acids.

V gene TRBV7-9 combines with J gene TRBJ2-7; a possible D gene is TRBD1 (6 bases). The CDR3 sequence is 13 residues long. From germline, CDR1 is SEHNR and CDR2 FQNEAQ (reference sequence). The V and J ends lost 4 bases and 3 bases respectively, with 10 bases between them. The DNA for the CDR3 is TGTGCCAGCAGCTCGGGACACCTCTACGAGCAGTACTTC. Translating gives CASSSGHLYEQYF.

The chain is built from TRBV7-3 and TRBJ2-5; 8 bases line up with TRBD2. Germline V lookup: CDR1 SGHTA, CDR2 FQGTGA. The CDR3 runs to 15 residues. V gave up 5 bases and J gave up 6 bases; unmatched junction bases: 11. CDR3 in amino acids: CASSINGGAGQTQYF. The CDR3 coding sequence is TGTGCCAGCAGCATCAACGGGGGGGCCGGCCAGACCCAGTACTTC. Full variable domain (rest looked up from reference TRBV7-3 and TRBJ2-5): GAGVSQTPSNKVTEKGKYVELRCDPISGHTALYWYRQSLGQGPEFLIYFQGTGAADDSGLPNDRFFAVRPEGSVSTLKIQRTERGDSAVYLCASSINGGAGQTQYFGPGTRLLVL.

The chain has TRBV6-5 and TRBJ2-7, with 10 bases aligning to TRBD1. Looked up from germline, CDR1 is MNHEY and CDR2 is SVGAGI. The CDR3 runs to 15 residues. V shed 6 bases, J shed 6 bases, and the junction held 11 bases outside the gene matches. The DNA of the CDR3 is TGTGCCAGCAGAAGTTCTTGGACAGGGGGTCGCGAGCAGTACTTC. The encoded protein is CASRSSWTGGREQYF.

The chain combines TRBV19 with TRBJ1-5; D might be TRBD1 (6 bases). Trimming stripped 6 bases from V and 6 bases from J, with 15 bases between. Germline CDR1 and CDR2: LNHDA and SQIVND (reference sequence). This CDR3 spans 14 amino acids. CDR3 nucleotides: TGTGCCAGTAGCCCAAGGACAGACCGTCAGCCCCAGCATTTT. This codes for CASSPRTDRQPQHF.

This chain connects TRBV5-1 to TRBJ2-5; maybe TRBD1 (5 bases). The CDR3 is made up of 13 amino acids. V lost 4 bases, J lost 2 bases, and 9 bases lay in between. Germline V gene sequence: CDR1 SGHRS, CDR2 YFSETQ. The CDR3 region is CASSATVQETQYF. The CDR3 DNA sequence: TGCGCCAGCAGCGCGACAGTACAAGAGACCCAGTACTTC.

The genes are TRBV5-1 and TRBJ2-1, with D possibly TRBD2 on 6 matching bases. V lost 0 bases, J lost 8 bases, and 12 bases lay in between. Looked up from germline, CDR1 is SGHRS and CDR2 is YFSETQ. The CDR3 consists of 14 residues. CDR3 in DNA: TGCGCCAGCAGCTTGGGTCTGGGAGGCTATGAGCAGTTCTTC. This codes for CASSLGLGGYEQFF.

The J gene is TRBJ1-1, the V gene TRBV6-1; tentative D call: TRBD1 (5 bases). V was shortened by 3 bases and J by 0 bases, with 11 bases between the two germline ends. Germline CDR1 reads MNHNS; CDR2 reads SASEGT. The CDR3 totals 15 residues. Here the CDR3 reads CASSELGQVNTEAFF. CDR3 DNA: TGTGCCAGCAGTGAGTTGGGGCAGGTGAACACTGAAGCTTTCTTT.

This clone has a single count. The chain uses TRBV6-6 and TRBJ2-2; 9 positions agree with TRBD1. J gave up 6 bases and V 6 bases, and 5 bases lay outside the gene matches. The CDR3 is 14 amino acids. The germline V gene encodes CDR1 MNHNY and CDR2 SVGAGI (reference sequence). CDR3 sequence: CASRTGGLAGELFF. The CDR3 nucleotides read TGTGCCAGCAGGACAGGGGGTTTGGCCGGGGAGCTGTTTTTT.

The chain links TRBV5-6 to TRBJ2-7, with a weak D call TRBD1 (6 bases). The V end lost 4 bases, the J end lost 2 bases, and 19 bases lay between the germline ends. The CDR3 loop spans 16 amino acids. Germline CDR1 and CDR2: SGHDT and YYEEEE. The CDR3 region is CASSASQGSSTYEQYF. CDR3 coding DNA: TGTGCCAGCAGCGCCTCCCAGGGGAGTTCTACCTACGAGCAGTACTTC.

The rearrangement joins TRBV15 to TRBJ2-3; weak D call: TRBD2 (7 bases). Germline assignment: CDR1 LNHNV and CDR2 YYDKDF (reference sequence). The germline V and J ends were trimmed by 6 bases and 5 bases, with 15 bases remaining between them. The CDR3 loop spans 14 amino acids. The CDR3, as DNA: TGTGCCACCAGGAGGGGGAGGGGAGGAGATACGCAGTATTTT. Encoded protein: CATRRGRGGDTQYF.

The J gene is TRBJ1-4, the V gene TRBV12-3 or TRBV12-4; D not resolved. The CDR3 sequence is 13 residues long. V was clipped by 2 bases and J by 8 bases, with 9 bases between them. The CDR3 spells CASSLWPGEKLFF. The CDR3, as DNA: TGTGCCAGCAGTTTATGGCCGGGGGAAAAACTGTTTTTT.

The chain has TRBV7-9 and TRBJ2-7, with D possibly being TRBD2 (6 bases). The V end lost 1 base, the J end lost 4 bases, and 11 bases lay between the germline ends. The CDR3 covers 14 residues. Germline V gene lookup returns CDR1 SEHNR and CDR2 FQNEAQ (reference sequence). The chain's CDR3 is CASSLEGGVYEQYF. DNA of the CDR3: TGTGCCAGCAGCTTAGAGGGCGGGGTTTACGAGCAGTACTTC.

This chain uses TRBV3-1 (or the pseudogene TRBV3-2) with TRBJ2-2, with 9 bases aligning to TRBD2. V shed 4 bases, J shed 1 base, and the junction held 4 bases outside the gene matches. The CDR3 runs to 16 residues. The germline CDR1 and CDR2 sequences are LGHDT and YNNKEL (reference sequence). CDR3 nucleotide sequence: TGTGCCAGCAGCCTCAGTAGCGGGGGGAACACCGGGGAGCTGTTTTTT. Translating gives CASSLSSGGNTGELFF.

The chain uses TRBV20-1 and TRBJ2-5; tentative D call: TRBD1 (8 bases). The CDR3 contains 16 residues. Germline CDR1 and CDR2: DFQATT and SNEGSKA (reference sequence). The V and J ends lost 3 bases and 4 bases respectively, with 21 bases between them. CDR3 sequence (DNA): TGCAGTGCTAGTGTACAGGGGGTAAGGGGGGGAGAGACCCAGTACTTC. Its translation is CSASVQGVRGGETQYF.

The chain has TRBV6-6 and TRBJ2-1; 8 bases align to TRBD1. The ends lost 8 bases at V and 10 bases at J; junction bases unmatched: 13. The CDR3 has 14 amino acids. Germline V lookup: CDR1 MNHNY, CDR2 SVGAGI (reference sequence). The CDR3 DNA sequence: TGTGCCAGCGGACTGACAGGGGCCTTAGAAGAGCAGTTCTTC. Translated, it gives CASGLTGALEEQFF.

The V gene is TRBV3-1 (or the pseudogene TRBV3-2), the J gene TRBJ1-2; 7 bases match TRBD1. V shed 7 bases and J 6 bases; nucleotides not matched to a gene: 11. Germline-derived CDR1 and CDR2 are LGHDT and YNNKEL (reference sequence). This CDR3 comprises 14 residues. The CDR3 nucleotides are TGTGCCAGCACCTCGGTAGGGGGCGAGGATGGCTACACCTTC. Protein sequence: CASTSVGGEDGYTF.

V usage is TRBV2 and J usage is TRBJ1-5, with D unclear. Trimming removed 1 base at V and 6 bases at J, with 7 bases between. Germline V CDR1 and CDR2: SNHLY, FYNNEI. The CDR3 loop spans 13 amino acids. The CDR3 region is CASSEGGSQPQHF. As DNA, the CDR3 is TGTGCCAGCAGTGAAGGAGGCAGTCAGCCCCAGCATTTT.